This T cell receptor (beta chain) was captured by sequencing in a study of shared clonotypes between healthy human individuals. The wider study: The donor pool was made up of a couple of women and a few men aged 18 to 49.

Profiled with immunoSEQ multiplex PCR; TCRdb holds only in-frame clones, not every one. The sample shows 2,500,000 or so clones, 85% to 95% of them seen only once. Only Caucasian adults living in Nashville, Tennessee served as donors. Notes on the study in general: In the sorted subsets, rarefaction showed sequencing was incomplete despite large depth.

Notes on this clone: Its antigen is unknown.

The V gene end was trimmed by 1 base and the J gene end by 3 bases; junction bases not matched to a gene: 12. The V gene's germline CDR1 is SGHDN and CDR2 FVKESK. The CDR3 has 18 residues. This receptor was obtained from a man between 18 and 35 years old in good health. Some clones in this sample may be carry-over from other donors' samples. This rearrangement joins TRBV14 to TRBJ2-7; 10 positions agree with TRBD2. Sequenced input: naive CD4+ T cells from PBMCs. As for subset: CD45RA+ positively selected. This chain's CDR3 is CASSQVQPNSGRFYEQYF. The CDR3 DNA follows: TGTGCCAGCAGCCAAGTCCAACCAAATAGCGGGAGGTTCTACGAGCAGTACTTC. Drawing the rest from reference TRBV14 and TRBJ2-7, the complete variable domain is EAGVTQFPSHSVIEKGQTVTLRCDPISGHDNLYWYRRVMGKEIKFLLHFVKESKQDESGMPNNRFLAERTGGTYSTLKVQPAELEDSGVYFCASSQVQPNSGRFYEQYFGPGTRLTVT.